The source of this T cell receptor (beta chain) is a study of blood T cell repertoires in COVID-19. Across the study: COVID-19 samples from acute and convalescent phases originated in the United States, Italy and Spain. T cells, B-cell-depleted T cells, or PBMCs provided the cDNA or gDNA that served as material.

This CDR3 contains 15 residues. Germline CDR1 reads MNHEY; CDR2 reads SVGAGI. V gave up 0 bases and J gave up 7 bases, with 15 bases separating them. Study processing details: How many nucleated cells were present was estimated from reference gene primer amplification. Data came from immunoSEQ multiplex PCR; TCRdb stores just in-frame clones and leaves some out. That table furnishes V, J and clone size, whereas the DNA furnished D and trimming. Of roughly 140,000 clones listed, 84% are singletons. Sequenced sample: peripheral blood. This TCR was sampled from a human donor in a cohort sampled during active COVID-19. This chain uses TRBV6-5 with TRBJ1-1, with D tentatively TRBD1 (5 bases). CDR3 loop: CASSYSLRRGGEAFF. The DNA of the CDR3 is TGTGCCAGCAGTTACTCACTACGCCGCGGGGGTGAAGCTTTCTTT.